This TCR beta chain was sequenced during a study of cytomegalovirus exposure and HLA in healthy donors. Study-level points and caveats: TCR beta sequences reportedly predicted most subjects' HLA-A and HLA-B alleles accurately. One variant, a missense change in DCLRE1C, was linked in a later analysis to TCR beta V- and J-gene trimming.

Likely unrecorded immune exposures existed in these nominally healthy donors. Looked up from germline, CDR1 is MNHNS and CDR2 is SASEGT. Trimming removed 7 bases at V and 1 base at J, with 13 bases between. CDR3 size: 14 residues. A note on this clone: Its antigen is unknown.

PCR employed 60 Vbeta and 13 Jbeta primers. Produced via immunoSEQ multiplex PCR; TCRdb's table is partial and in-frame only. Of about 140,000 clones in the sample, about three fifths were seen once. This chain links TRBV6-1 with TRBJ1-2; D call uncertain. The sequence was collected from a male donor in good health and CMV-seronegative. Input material: PBMCs. The CDR3 sequence: CASTGRGINYGYTF. Here the CDR3 DNA reads TGTGCCAGCACTGGACGAGGGATTAACTATGGCTACACCTTC.